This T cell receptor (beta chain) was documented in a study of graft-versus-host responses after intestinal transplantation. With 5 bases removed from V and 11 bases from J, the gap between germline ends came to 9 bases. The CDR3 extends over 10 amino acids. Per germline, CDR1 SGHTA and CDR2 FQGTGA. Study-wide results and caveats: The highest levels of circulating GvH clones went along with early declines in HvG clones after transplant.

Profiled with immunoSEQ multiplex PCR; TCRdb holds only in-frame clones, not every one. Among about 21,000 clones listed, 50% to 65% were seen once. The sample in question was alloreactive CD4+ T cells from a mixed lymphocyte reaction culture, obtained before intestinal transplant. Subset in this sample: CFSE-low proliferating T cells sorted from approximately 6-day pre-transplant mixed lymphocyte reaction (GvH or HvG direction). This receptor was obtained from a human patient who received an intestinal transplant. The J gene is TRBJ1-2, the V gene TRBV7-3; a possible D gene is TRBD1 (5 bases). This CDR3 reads CASSPGRYTF. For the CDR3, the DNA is TGTGCCAGCAGCCCAGGGCGGTACACCTTC.